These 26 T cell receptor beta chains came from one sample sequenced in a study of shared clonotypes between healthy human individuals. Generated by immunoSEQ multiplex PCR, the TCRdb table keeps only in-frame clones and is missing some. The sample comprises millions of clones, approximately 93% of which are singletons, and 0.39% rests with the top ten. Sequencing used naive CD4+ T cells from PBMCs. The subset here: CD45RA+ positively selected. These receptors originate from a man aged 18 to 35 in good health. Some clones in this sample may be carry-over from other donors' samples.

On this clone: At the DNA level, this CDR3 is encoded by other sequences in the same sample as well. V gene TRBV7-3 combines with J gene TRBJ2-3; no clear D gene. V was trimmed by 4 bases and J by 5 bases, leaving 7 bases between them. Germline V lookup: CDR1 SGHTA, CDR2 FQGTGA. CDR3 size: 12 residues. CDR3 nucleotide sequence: TGTGCCAGCAGCTACCCGGGAGATACGCAGTATTTT. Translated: CASSYPGDTQYF.

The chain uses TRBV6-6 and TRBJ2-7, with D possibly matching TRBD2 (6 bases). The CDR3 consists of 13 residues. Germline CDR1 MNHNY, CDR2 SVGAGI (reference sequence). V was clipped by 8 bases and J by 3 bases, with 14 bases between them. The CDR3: CASGNGGGYEQYF. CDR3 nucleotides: TGTGCCAGCGGTAATGGGGGAGGCTACGAGCAGTACTTC.

The CDR3 DNA is TGCGCCAGCAGCCGACCGACAGGAGGCTATGAAGCTTTCTTT. This translates into CASSRPTGGYEAFF. The gene calls are TRBV4-1 and TRBJ1-1; a weak D match, TRBD1 (6 bases). With 4 bases removed from V and 7 bases from J, the gap between germline ends came to 16 bases. The germline V gene has CDR1 MGHRA and CDR2 YSYEKL. The CDR3 is 14 residues long.

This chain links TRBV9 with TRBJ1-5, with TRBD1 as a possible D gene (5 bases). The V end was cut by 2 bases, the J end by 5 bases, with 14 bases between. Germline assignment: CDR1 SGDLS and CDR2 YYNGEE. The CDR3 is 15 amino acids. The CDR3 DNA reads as TGTGCCAGCAGCGTGGGGGACGGAGGCTATCAGCCCCAGCATTTT. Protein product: CASSVGDGGYQPQHF.

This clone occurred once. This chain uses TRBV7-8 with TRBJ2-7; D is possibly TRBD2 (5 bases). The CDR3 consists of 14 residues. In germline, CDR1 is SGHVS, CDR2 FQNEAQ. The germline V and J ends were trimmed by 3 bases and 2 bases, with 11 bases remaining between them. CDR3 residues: CASSFRDKAYEQYF. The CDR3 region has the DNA TGTGCCAGCAGCTTTCGGGATAAGGCCTACGAGCAGTACTTC.

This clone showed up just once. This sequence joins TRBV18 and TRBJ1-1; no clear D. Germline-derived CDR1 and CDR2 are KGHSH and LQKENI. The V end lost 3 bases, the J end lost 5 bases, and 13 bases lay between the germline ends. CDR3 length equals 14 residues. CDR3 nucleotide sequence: TGTGCCAGCTCACCGGCTTACGGACGGACTGAAGCTTTCTTT. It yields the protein CASSPAYGRTEAFF.

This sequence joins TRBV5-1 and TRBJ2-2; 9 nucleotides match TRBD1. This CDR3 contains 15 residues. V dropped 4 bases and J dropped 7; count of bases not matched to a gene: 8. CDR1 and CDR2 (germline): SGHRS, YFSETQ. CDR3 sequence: CASSRGQGKGGELFF. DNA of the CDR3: TGCGCCAGCAGCCGGGGACAGGGAAAAGGCGGGGAGCTGTTTTTT.

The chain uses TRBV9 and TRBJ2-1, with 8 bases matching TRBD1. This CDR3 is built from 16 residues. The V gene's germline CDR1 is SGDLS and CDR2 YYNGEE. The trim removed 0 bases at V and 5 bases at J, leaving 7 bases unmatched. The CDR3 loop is CASSVESRGRNNEQFF. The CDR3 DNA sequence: TGTGCCAGCAGCGTAGAGTCCAGGGGGCGCAACAATGAGCAGTTCTTC.

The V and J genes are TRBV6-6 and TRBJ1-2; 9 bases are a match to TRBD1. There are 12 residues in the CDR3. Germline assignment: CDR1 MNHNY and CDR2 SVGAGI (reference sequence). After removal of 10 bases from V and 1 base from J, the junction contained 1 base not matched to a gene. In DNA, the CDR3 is TGTGCCACGACAGGGGGTAACTATGGCTACACCTTC. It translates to CATTGGNYGYTF.

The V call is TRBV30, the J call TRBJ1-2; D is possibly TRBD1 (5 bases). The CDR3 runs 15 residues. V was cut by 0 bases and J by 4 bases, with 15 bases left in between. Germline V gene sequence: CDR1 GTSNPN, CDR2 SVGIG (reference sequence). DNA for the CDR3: TGTGCCTGGAGTGTGCGAGGGACGGTTACCTATGGCTACACCTTC. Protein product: CAWSVRGTVTYGYTF. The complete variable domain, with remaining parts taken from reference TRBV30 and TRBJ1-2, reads SQTIHQWPATLVQPVGSPLSLECTVEGTSNPNLYWYRQAAGRGLQLLFYSVGIGQISSEVPQNLSASRPQDRQFILSSKKLLLSDSGFYLCAWSVRGTVTYGYTFGSGTRLTVV.

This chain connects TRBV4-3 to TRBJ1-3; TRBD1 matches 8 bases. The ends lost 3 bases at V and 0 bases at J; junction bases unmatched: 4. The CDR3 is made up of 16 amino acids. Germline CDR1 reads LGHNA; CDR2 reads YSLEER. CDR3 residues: CASSHNTGGSGNTIYF. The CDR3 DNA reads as TGCGCCAGCAGCCACAATACAGGGGGCTCTGGAAACACCATATATTTT.

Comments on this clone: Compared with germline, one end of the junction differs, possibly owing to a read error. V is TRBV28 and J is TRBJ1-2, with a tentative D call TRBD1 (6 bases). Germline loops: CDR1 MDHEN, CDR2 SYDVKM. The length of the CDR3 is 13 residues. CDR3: CASSLGGRDTLSF. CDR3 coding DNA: TGTGCCAGCAGTTTAGGGGGCCGGGACACCCTTTCCTTC.

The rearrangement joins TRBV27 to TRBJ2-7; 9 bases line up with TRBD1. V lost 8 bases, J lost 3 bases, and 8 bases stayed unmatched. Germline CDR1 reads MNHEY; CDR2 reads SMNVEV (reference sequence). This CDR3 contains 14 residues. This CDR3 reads CASGTGYADYEQYF. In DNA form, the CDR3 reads TGTGCCAGCGGGACAGGGTACGCTGACTACGAGCAGTACTTC.

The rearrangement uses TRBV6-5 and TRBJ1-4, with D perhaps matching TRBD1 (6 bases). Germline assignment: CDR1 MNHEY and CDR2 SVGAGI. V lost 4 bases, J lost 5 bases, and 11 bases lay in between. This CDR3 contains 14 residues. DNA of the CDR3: TGTGCCAGCAGTTCACAGGGTGGGAATGAAAAACTGTTTTTT. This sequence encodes CASSSQGGNEKLFF.

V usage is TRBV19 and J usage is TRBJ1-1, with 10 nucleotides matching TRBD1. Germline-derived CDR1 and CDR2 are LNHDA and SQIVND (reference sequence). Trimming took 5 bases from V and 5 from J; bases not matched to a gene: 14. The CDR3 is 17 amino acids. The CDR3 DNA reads TGTGCCAGTAGTCCCTCCGGACAGGGGGGATTTTTTACTGAAGCTTTCTTT. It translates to CASSPSGQGGFFTEAFF.

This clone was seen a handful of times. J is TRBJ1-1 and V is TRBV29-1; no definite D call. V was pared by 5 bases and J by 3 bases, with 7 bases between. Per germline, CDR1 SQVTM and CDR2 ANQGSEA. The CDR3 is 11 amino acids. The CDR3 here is CSVLEDTEAFF. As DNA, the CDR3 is TGCAGCGTTTTGGAGGACACTGAAGCTTTCTTT.

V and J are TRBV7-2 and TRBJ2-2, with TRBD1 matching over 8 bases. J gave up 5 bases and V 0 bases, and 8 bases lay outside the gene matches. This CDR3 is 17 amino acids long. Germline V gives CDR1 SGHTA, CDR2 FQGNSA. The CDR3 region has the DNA TGTGCCAGCAGCTTAGCGAGGACAGGGTCAGGGACCGGGGAGCTGTTTTTT. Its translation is CASSLARTGSGTGELFF.

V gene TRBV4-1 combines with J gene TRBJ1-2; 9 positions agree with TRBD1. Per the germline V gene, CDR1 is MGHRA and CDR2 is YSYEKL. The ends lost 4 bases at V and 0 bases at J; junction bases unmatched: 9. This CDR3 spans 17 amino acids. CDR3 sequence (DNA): TGCGCCAGCAGCCGTCCCGGGACAGGGAGCCCTAACTATGGCTACACCTTC. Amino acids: CASSRPGTGSPNYGYTF.

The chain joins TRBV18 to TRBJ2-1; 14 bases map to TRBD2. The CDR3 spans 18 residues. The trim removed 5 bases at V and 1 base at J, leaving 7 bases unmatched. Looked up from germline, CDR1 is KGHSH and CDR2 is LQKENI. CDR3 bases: TGTGCCAGCTCATCGACTAGCGGGAGGGTGGGGTCCTACAATGAGCAGTTCTTC. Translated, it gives CASSSTSGRVGSYNEQFF.

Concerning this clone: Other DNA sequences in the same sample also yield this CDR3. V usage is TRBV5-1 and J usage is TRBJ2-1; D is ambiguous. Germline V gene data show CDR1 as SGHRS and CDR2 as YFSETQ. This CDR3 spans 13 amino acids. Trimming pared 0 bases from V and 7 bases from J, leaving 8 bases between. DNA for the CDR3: TGCGCCAGCAGCTTGGTGTTAGGGAATGAGCAGTTCTTC. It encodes CASSLVLGNEQFF.

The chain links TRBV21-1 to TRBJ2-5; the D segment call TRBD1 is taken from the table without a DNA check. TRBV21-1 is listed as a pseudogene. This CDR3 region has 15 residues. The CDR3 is CASSKEQVAQETQYF. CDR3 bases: TGTGCCAGCAGCAAAGAACAGGTTGCCCAAGAGACCCAGTACTTC.

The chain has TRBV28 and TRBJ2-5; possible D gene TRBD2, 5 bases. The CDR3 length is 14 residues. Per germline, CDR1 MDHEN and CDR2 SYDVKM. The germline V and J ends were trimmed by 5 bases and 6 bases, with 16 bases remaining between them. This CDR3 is CASSGLGSQKTQYF. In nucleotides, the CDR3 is TGTGCCAGCAGTGGCCTGGGGAGCCAGAAGACCCAGTACTTC.

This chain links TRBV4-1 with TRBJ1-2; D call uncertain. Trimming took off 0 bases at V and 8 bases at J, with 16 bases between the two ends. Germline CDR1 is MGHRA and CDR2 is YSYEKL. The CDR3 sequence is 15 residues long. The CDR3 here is CASSQEMTWGTGYTF. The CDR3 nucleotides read TGCGCCAGCAGCCAAGAAATGACATGGGGAACAGGCTACACCTTC.

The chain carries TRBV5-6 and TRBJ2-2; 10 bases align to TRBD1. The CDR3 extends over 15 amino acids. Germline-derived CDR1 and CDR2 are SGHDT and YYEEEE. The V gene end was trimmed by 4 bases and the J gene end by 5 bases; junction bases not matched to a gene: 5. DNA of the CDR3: TGTGCCAGCAGCCGACCGGGACAGGGGACCGGGGAGCTGTTTTTT. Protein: CASSRPGQGTGELFF. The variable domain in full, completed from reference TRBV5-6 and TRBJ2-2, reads DAGVTQSPTHLIKTRGQQVTLRCSPKSGHDTVSWYQQALGQGPQFIFQYYEEEERQRGNFPDRFSGHQFPNYSSELNVNALLLGDSALYLCASSRPGQGTGELFFGEGSRLTVL.

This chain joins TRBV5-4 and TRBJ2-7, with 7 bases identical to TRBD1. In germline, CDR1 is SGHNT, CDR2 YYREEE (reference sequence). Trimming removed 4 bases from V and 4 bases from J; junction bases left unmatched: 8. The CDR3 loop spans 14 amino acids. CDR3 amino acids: CASSMTGQRYEQYF. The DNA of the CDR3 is TGTGCCAGCAGCATGACGGGACAGAGGTACGAGCAGTACTTC. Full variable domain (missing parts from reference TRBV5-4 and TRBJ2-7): ETGVTQSPTHLIKTRGQQVTLRCSSQSGHNTVSWYQQALGQGPQFIFQYYREEENGRGNFPPRFSGLQFPNYSSELNVNALELDDSALYLCASSMTGQRYEQYFGPGTRLTVT.

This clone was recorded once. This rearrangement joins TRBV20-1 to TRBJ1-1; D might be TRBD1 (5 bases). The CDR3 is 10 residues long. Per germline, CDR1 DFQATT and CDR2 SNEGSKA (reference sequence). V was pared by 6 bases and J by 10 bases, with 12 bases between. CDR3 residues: CSAARQTAFF. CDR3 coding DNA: TGCAGTGCCGCGCGACAGACAGCTTTCTTT.